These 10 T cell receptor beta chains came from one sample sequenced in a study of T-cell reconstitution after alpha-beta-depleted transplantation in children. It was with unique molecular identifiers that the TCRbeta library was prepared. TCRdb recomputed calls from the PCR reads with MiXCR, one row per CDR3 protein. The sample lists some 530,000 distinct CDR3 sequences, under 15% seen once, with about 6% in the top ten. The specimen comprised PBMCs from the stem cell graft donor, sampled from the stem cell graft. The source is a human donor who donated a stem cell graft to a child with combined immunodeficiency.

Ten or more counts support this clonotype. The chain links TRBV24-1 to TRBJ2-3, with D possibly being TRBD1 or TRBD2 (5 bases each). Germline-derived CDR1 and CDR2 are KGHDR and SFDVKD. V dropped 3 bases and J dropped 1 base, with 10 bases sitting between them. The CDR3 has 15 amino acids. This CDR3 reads CATSDATAGTDTQYF. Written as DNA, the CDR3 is TGTGCCACCAGTGATGCGACAGCGGGCACAGATACGCAGTATTTT.

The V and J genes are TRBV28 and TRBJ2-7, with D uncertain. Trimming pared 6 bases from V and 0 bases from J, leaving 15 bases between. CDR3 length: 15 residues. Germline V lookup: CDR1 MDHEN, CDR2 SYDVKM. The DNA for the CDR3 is TGTGCCAGCAGCCGCCTAAGGGTTAGCTCCTACGAGCAGTACTTC. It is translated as CASSRLRVSSYEQYF.

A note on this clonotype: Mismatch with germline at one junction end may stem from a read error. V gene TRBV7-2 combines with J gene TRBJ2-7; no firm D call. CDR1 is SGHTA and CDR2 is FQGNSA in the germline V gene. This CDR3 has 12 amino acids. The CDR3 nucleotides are TGTGCCAGCAGCCCGACACCCGGCTTATGGGACTTC. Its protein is CASSPTPGLWDF.

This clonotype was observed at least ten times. CDR3 in DNA: TGTGCCAGCAGCGACGGCCGGGGAAGCTCCTACAATGAGCAGTTCTTC. This translates into CASSDGRGSSYNEQFF. The chain is built from TRBV7-2 and TRBJ2-1; D possibly corresponds to TRBD2 (5 bases). The CDR3 spans 16 residues. V dropped 5 bases and J dropped 0 bases, with 14 bases sitting between them. Germline V gene sequence: CDR1 SGHTA, CDR2 FQGNSA. The whole variable domain, remainder taken from reference TRBV7-2 and TRBJ2-1, is GAGVSQSPSNKVTEKGKDVELRCDPISGHTALYWYRQSLGQGLEFLIYFQGNSAPDKSGLPSDRFSAERTGGSVSTLTIQRTQQEDSAVYLCASSDGRGSSYNEQFFGPGTRLTVL.

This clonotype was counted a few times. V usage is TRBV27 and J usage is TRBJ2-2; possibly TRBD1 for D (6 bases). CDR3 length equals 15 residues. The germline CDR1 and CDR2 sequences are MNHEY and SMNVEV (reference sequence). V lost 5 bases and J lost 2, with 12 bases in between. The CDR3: CASSGTQGNTGELFF. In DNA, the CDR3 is TGTGCCAGCAGTGGAACACAGGGTAACACCGGGGAGCTGTTTTTT.

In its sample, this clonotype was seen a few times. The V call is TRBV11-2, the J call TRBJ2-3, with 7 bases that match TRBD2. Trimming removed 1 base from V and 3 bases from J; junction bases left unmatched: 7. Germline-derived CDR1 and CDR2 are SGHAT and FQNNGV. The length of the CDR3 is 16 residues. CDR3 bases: TGTGCCAGCAGCTTAGTCGGCGGGGGATTAACAGATACGCAGTATTTT. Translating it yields CASSLVGGGLTDTQYF.

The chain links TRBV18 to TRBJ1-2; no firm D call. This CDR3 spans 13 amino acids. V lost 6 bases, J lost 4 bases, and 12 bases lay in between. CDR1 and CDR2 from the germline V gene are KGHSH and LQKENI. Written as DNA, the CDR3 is TGTGCCAGCTCGCCGGACGGAACCTATGGCTACACCTTC. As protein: CASSPDGTYGYTF.

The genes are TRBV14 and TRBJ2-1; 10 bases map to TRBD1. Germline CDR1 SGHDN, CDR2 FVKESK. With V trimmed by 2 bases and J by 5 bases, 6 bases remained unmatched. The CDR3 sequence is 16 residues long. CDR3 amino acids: CASSQPVGTGDNEQFF. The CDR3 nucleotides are TGTGCCAGCAGCCAACCCGTCGGGACAGGGGACAATGAGCAGTTCTTC.

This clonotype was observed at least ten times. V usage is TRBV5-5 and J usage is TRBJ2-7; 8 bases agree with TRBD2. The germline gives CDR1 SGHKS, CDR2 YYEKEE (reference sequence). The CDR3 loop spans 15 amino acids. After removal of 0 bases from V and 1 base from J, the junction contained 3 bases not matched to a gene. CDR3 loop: CASSLAPGGSYEQYF. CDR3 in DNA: TGTGCCAGCAGCTTGGCCCCGGGAGGGTCCTACGAGCAGTACTTC.

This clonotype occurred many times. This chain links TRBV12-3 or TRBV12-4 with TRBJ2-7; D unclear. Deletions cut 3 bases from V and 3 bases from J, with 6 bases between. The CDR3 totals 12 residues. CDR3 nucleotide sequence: TGTGCCAGCAGTTTTACCGTCTACGAGCAGTACTTC. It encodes CASSFTVYEQYF.